These T cell receptor beta chains were read from a single sample in a study of blood T cell repertoires in COVID-19. The method was immunoSEQ multiplex PCR; TCRdb's version includes in-frame clones alone and lacks a portion of them. Altogether some 140,000 clones are present, around 80% being singletons, with the ten largest covering under 4.5%. Sequencing input: peripheral blood. Receptor source: a man aged 55-75 years with acute or convalescent COVID-19. Both conserved end residues are part of each CDR3. The order of the fields is clone size, V gene, J gene, D gene, CDR3 DNA, CDR3 protein. The D gene is left open where the match is weak. Clone size is not always given. Where it is, it says once, few, many or a class for expanded clones.

clone_size: .
v_call: TRBV6-5
j_call: TRBJ2-3
d_call: .
cdr3_nt: TGTGCCAGCAGTTATGGGGCTCTGGATACGCAGTATTTT
cdr3_aa: CASSYGALDTQYF

clone_size: once
v_call: TRBV11-2
j_call: TRBJ2-7
d_call: TRBD1
cdr3_nt: TGTGCCAGCAGCTTCCATTTGAGGGACAGGGGCTCCGAGCAGTACTTC
cdr3_aa: CASSFHLRDRGSEQYF

clone_size: .
v_call: TRBV24-1
j_call: TRBJ1-2
d_call: .
cdr3_nt: TGTGCCACCAGTGATTTCAGGGGCAGCTATGGCTACACCTTC
cdr3_aa: CATSDFRGSYGYTF

clone_size: .
v_call: TRBV24-1
j_call: TRBJ1-4
d_call: .
cdr3_nt: TGTGCCACCAGTGATTCTTCGGGAGCTGAAAAACTGTTTTTT
cdr3_aa: CATSDSSGAEKLFF

clone_size: .
v_call: TRBV4-3
j_call: TRBJ2-2
d_call: .
cdr3_nt: TGCGCCAGCAGCCAAGAGACGCGGGGTGACGGGGAGCTGTTTTTT
cdr3_aa: CASSQETRGDGELFF

clone_size: few
v_call: TRBV29-1
j_call: TRBJ2-7
d_call: .
cdr3_nt: TGCAGCGCCATACTGGGCAGGGCAGGCGAGCAGTACTTC
cdr3_aa: CSAILGRAGEQYF

clone_size: .
v_call: TRBV24-1
j_call: TRBJ2-1
d_call: TRBD2
cdr3_nt: TGTGCCACCAGTGATTTAGGCCAGGGAGGGAGGAATGAGCAGTTCTTC
cdr3_aa: CATSDLGQGGRNEQFF

clone_size: .
v_call: TRBV28
j_call: TRBJ1-1
d_call: .
cdr3_nt: TGTGCCAGCTCCACTCCCACTGAAGCTTTCTTT
cdr3_aa: CASSTPTEAFF

clone_size: .
v_call: TRBV18
j_call: TRBJ2-3
d_call: TRBD2
cdr3_nt: TGTGCCAGCTCACCAGGGTCTAGCGGGAGTACAGATACGCAGTATTTT
cdr3_aa: CASSPGSSGSTDTQYF

clone_size: .
v_call: TRBV4-2
j_call: TRBJ1-1
d_call: TRBD1
cdr3_nt: TGTGCCAGCAGCCAAGGACAGGGGATGAACACTGAAGCTTTCTTT
cdr3_aa: CASSQGQGMNTEAFF

clone_size: .
v_call: TRBV28
j_call: TRBJ2-5
d_call: TRBD2
cdr3_nt: TGTGCCAGCAGTCGACTAGCGAGTATACTAGAGACCCAGTACTTC
cdr3_aa: CASSRLASILETQYF